In this sample, the clone carrying this TCR beta chain turned up many times. What it binds is not known. The sorted libraries drew on fewer than 1.1 million T cells that were CD4+ or CD8+. The data stem from a study of neurological immune-mediated disorders. The V gene's germline CDR1 is LNHNV and CDR2 YYDKDF (reference sequence). Trimming cost V 1 base and J 1 base, with 20 bases left between them. The CDR3 consists of 19 residues. Points from the study as a whole: TCR-beta repertoires seemed private in all groups, with no expanded CDR3 amino acid sequences shared.

One entry per CDR3 protein, called by TCRdb with MiXCR from the 5' RACE reads. This repertoire shows around 31,000 distinct CDR3 sequences, just over 4% found once; its top ten account for roughly 23%. The clonotype comes from a middle-aged woman in good health. The source material was CD4+ T cells from blood. V usage is TRBV15 and J usage is TRBJ2-4; D perhaps matches TRBD1 (6 bases). In nucleotides, the CDR3 is TGTGCCACCAGCAGAGTGGGGGACAAGGGAGAGGGGGCCAAAAACATTCAGTACTTC. It encodes CATSRVGDKGEGAKNIQYF.